The rows below give T cell receptor beta chains drawn from one sample of a study of cytomegalovirus exposure and HLA in healthy donors. Produced via immunoSEQ multiplex PCR; TCRdb's table is partial and in-frame only. This table has about 160,000 clones, around 73% appearing once. Sequencing was carried out using PBMCs. These receptors all stem from a male donor in good health and CMV-seronegative. CDR3s leave out the opening cysteine and the closing phenylalanine or tryptophan.

ASSVDRGEY | TRBJ2-7 | TRBV6-1
ATSRGGQGNTEAF | TRBJ1-1 | TRBV15
ASSSRGYGELF | TRBJ2-2 | TRBV7-9
ARLFGSNEKLF | TRBJ1-4 | TRBV6-6
ASSMRGGANTGELF | TRBJ2-2 | TRBV5-1
ASGLSVGVGNEQF | TRBJ2-1 | TRBV12-5
SARSLAGQF | TRBJ2-1 | TRBV20-1
ASSLAGLAGVEQY | TRBJ2-7 | TRBV5-4
ASSRRTGKDTEAF | TRBJ1-1 | TRBV7-6
ATGLGIGELF | TRBJ2-2 | TRBV6-1
ASSLGSSGGTDTQY | TRBJ2-3 | TRBV5-1
ASSQEWREVTDTQY | TRBJ2-3 | TRBV4-2
ASSFAGSLMNTEAF | TRBJ1-1 | TRBV28
AVTGTGGTDTQY | TRBJ2-3 | TRBV2
ASSGSKKGLGEEQY | TRBJ2-7 | TRBV6-1
ASSYSRGEQY | TRBJ2-7 | TRBV6-6
AWSVLVGVNEQF | TRBJ2-1 | TRBV30